Presented here are 29 T cell receptor beta chains from one specimen sequenced in a study of T cell responses to AZD1222 COVID-19 vaccine. Sequenced by immunoSEQ multiplex PCR; TCRdb stores in-frame clones only, minus some. The table lists around 200,000 clones, 88% of them singletons. The material sequenced was peripheral blood, taken 28 days after the second AZD1222 dose. These receptors all come from an adult who received the AZD1222 COVID-19 vaccine.

The gene calls are TRBV28 and TRBJ1-5, with D possibly matching TRBD1 (5 bases). Germline CDR1 and CDR2: MDHEN and SYDVKM. Trimming took 5 bases from V and 1 from J, leaving 12 bases between them. This CDR3 contains 15 residues. This CDR3 is CASSPLRGSNQPQHF. CDR3 DNA: TGTGCCAGCAGTCCCTTGAGGGGAAGCAATCAGCCCCAGCATTTT.

The gene calls are TRBV15 and TRBJ2-7; D possibly corresponds to TRBD2 (5 bases). Germline loops: CDR1 LNHNV, CDR2 YYDKDF (reference sequence). The V and J ends lost 0 bases and 7 bases respectively, with 16 bases between them. CDR3 length equals 15 residues. CDR3 coding DNA: TGTGCCACCAGCAGAGAGAAGTTCGGGGTGGGGGAGCAGTACTTC. This translates into CATSREKFGVGEQYF.

The CDR3 here is CASSIGQGAAEAFF. DNA of the CDR3: TGTGCCAGTAGTATAGGCCAGGGGGCCGCTGAAGCTTTCTTT. This chain links TRBV19 with TRBJ1-1; 8 bases match TRBD1. The CDR3 contains 14 residues. Germline V lookup: CDR1 LNHDA, CDR2 SQIVND (reference sequence). V gave up 1 base and J gave up 6 bases; unmatched junction bases: 4.

The V call is TRBV27, the J call TRBJ2-6; D may be TRBD1 or TRBD2 (6 bases each). Germline V gene lookup returns CDR1 MNHEY and CDR2 SMNVEV (reference sequence). V was pared by 6 bases and J by 1 base, with 10 bases between. The length of the CDR3 is 15 residues. In DNA form, the CDR3 reads TGTGCCAGCAGCCTAGGGGGGTCTGGGGCCAACGTCCTGACTTTC. Amino acids: CASSLGGSGANVLTF.

The genes are TRBV6-1 and TRBJ2-4; D gene uncertain. The CDR3 covers 15 residues. The germline V and J ends were trimmed by 2 bases and 1 base, with 9 bases remaining between them. Germline CDR1 MNHNS, CDR2 SASEGT. For the CDR3, the DNA is TGTGCCAGCAGTGAAAATGGGGTGGCCAAAAACATTCAGTACTTC. It yields the protein CASSENGVAKNIQYF.

The chain employs TRBV27 and TRBJ2-6, with D possibly matching TRBD1 (5 bases). The CDR3 sequence is 15 residues long. Germline V CDR1 and CDR2: MNHEY, SMNVEV (reference sequence). Trimming shortened V by 4 bases and J by 4 bases, and 11 bases separated the two germline ends. CDR3 in amino acids: CASSSPGQGANVLTF. For the CDR3, the DNA is TGTGCCAGCAGTTCTCCAGGGCAAGGGGCCAACGTCCTGACTTTC.

This clone is a singleton in its sample. The CDR3 DNA sequence: TGTGCCAGCAGCTTGGGACTAGCATTGGGTGAGCAGTTCTTC. Encoded protein: CASSLGLALGEQFF. The J gene is TRBJ2-1, the V gene TRBV7-9; TRBD2 matches at 9 bases. The J segment lost 9 bases and the V segment lost 3 bases, leaving 6 bases of the junction unmatched. The CDR3 length is 14 residues. Looked up from germline, CDR1 is SEHNR and CDR2 is FQNEAQ (reference sequence).

The J gene is TRBJ1-6, the V gene TRBV27; possibly TRBD1 for D (6 bases). Germline-derived CDR1 and CDR2 are MNHEY and SMNVEV (reference sequence). Between the trimmed V and J ends, which lost 5 bases and 11 bases, there was a span of 19 bases. The CDR3 extends over 15 amino acids. The CDR3 is CASSPSGEPLPPLHF. The CDR3 DNA follows: TGTGCCAGCAGTCCCTCAGGGGAACCCCTCCCACCCCTCCACTTT.

This clone was counted between two and nine times. The chain has TRBV9 and TRBJ2-3, with D perhaps given as TRBD1 or TRBD2 (7 bases each). The CDR3 sequence is 20 residues long. In germline, CDR1 is SGDLS, CDR2 YYNGEE. V lost 4 bases and J lost 5, with 32 bases in between. The CDR3 region has the DNA TGTGCCAGCAGCAAGCGGGACAGAGGAAGCGGGTGGGCTCTTGGAGATACGCAGTATTTT. This translates into CASSKRDRGSGWALGDTQYF.

The chain carries TRBV28 and TRBJ1-6; TRBD1 might be the D (6 bases). In germline, CDR1 is MDHEN, CDR2 SYDVKM. The CDR3 contains 16 residues. Trimming took off 6 bases at V and 4 bases at J, with 16 bases between the two ends. The chain's CDR3 is CASRGEITGYNSPLHF. The CDR3 DNA follows: TGTGCCAGCAGGGGGGAAATTACAGGGTATAATTCACCCCTCCACTTT.

The rearrangement joins TRBV27 to TRBJ2-1, with TRBD2 matching 8 bases. The germline V gene encodes CDR1 MNHEY and CDR2 SMNVEV (reference sequence). CDR3 length equals 14 residues. V shed 6 bases and J 8 bases; nucleotides not matched to a gene: 9. The CDR3 region has the DNA TGTGCCAGCAGCCCGGGACTAGAATACGATGAGCAGTTCTTC. Its translation is CASSPGLEYDEQFF.

This chain uses TRBV6-6 with TRBJ1-2; no reliable D call. CDR3 size: 14 residues. In germline, CDR1 is MNHNY, CDR2 SVGAGI (reference sequence). Trimming pared 0 bases from V and 5 bases from J, leaving 10 bases between. The CDR3 nucleotides read TGTGCCAGCAGTTACTCGGGTGCGACTTATGGCTACACCTTC. Translation gives CASSYSGATYGYTF.

CDR3 in DNA: TGCAGCGTTGAAGGTCGGAATAACTATGGCTACACCTTC. Translated: CSVEGRNNYGYTF. The chain employs TRBV29-1 and TRBJ1-2, with unresolved D. Germline CDR1 is SQVTM and CDR2 is ANQGSEA. Trimming removed 1 base at V and 1 base at J, with 7 bases between. The CDR3 runs to 13 residues.

Only one count was recorded for this clone. This sequence joins TRBV10-2 and TRBJ2-7, with a tentative D call TRBD1 (5 bases). In germline, CDR1 is WSHSY, CDR2 SAAADI. This CDR3 is 13 amino acids long. The V and J ends lost 0 bases and 12 bases respectively, with 15 bases between them. The CDR3 DNA reads TGCGCCAGCAGTGAGTCGAGTGGGGCCCCGGGGTACTTC. Protein: CASSESSGAPGYF.

This chain joins TRBV7-2 and TRBJ2-5; 10 bases are a match to TRBD2. Germline values: CDR1 SGHTA, CDR2 FQGNSA. CDR3 length: 16 residues. Losses at the gene ends were 5 bases for V and 0 bases for J; bases not matched to a gene: 6. The CDR3 nucleotides are TGTGCCAGCAGCCCCGGGACTAGCGCGTACCAAGAGACCCAGTACTTC. Its protein product is CASSPGTSAYQETQYF.

The chain uses TRBV5-6 and TRBJ2-7; TRBD2 matches 8 bases. The trim removed 4 bases at V and 7 bases at J, leaving 4 bases unmatched. CDR3 length equals 12 residues. Germline V gene sequence: CDR1 SGHDT, CDR2 YYEEEE. The CDR3 reads CASSPPGGEQYF. The CDR3, as DNA: TGTGCCAGCAGCCCCCCGGGGGGGGAGCAGTACTTC. The complete variable domain, with remaining parts taken from reference TRBV5-6 and TRBJ2-7, reads DAGVTQSPTHLIKTRGQQVTLRCSPKSGHDTVSWYQQALGQGPQFIFQYYEEEERQRGNFPDRFSGHQFPNYSSELNVNALLLGDSALYLCASSPPGGEQYFGPGTRLTVT.

The chain has TRBV7-6 and TRBJ2-3, with unresolved D. The CDR3 contains 13 residues. The V end was cut by 0 bases, the J end by 3 bases, with 4 bases between. CDR1 is SGHVS and CDR2 is FNYEAQ in the germline V gene. The CDR3 spells CASSLARTDTQYF. CDR3 bases: TGTGCCAGCAGCTTAGCCCGGACAGATACGCAGTATTTT.

This clone was picked up one time. The chain combines TRBV7-3 with TRBJ2-3; D perhaps matches TRBD1 (6 bases). The germline V and J ends were trimmed by 5 bases and 4 bases, with 16 bases remaining between them. The CDR3 spans 15 residues. Germline V lookup: CDR1 SGHTA, CDR2 FQGTGA. CDR3 region: CASSETGTFPDTQYF. The CDR3 DNA reads as TGTGCCAGCAGCGAAACCGGGACATTCCCAGATACGCAGTATTTT.

V gene TRBV11-2 combines with J gene TRBJ2-7, with 11 bases aligning to TRBD2. Looked up from germline, CDR1 is SGHAT and CDR2 is FQNNGV. This CDR3 region has 14 residues. V gave up 5 bases and J gave up 6 bases; unmatched junction bases: 6. The CDR3 DNA follows: TGTGCCAGCAGCCCACTAGCGGGAGATCGCGAGCAGTACTTC. This sequence encodes CASSPLAGDREQYF.

The chain couples TRBV20-1 to TRBJ2-7; D is unresolved. This CDR3 spans 13 amino acids. The V end was cut by 3 bases, the J end by 0 bases, with 9 bases between. Per germline, CDR1 DFQATT and CDR2 SNEGSKA (reference sequence). The DNA of the CDR3 is TGCAGTGCTAGTTACCAGAACTCCTACGAGCAGTACTTC. It is translated as CSASYQNSYEQYF.

The rearrangement joins TRBV5-1 to TRBJ2-3; tentative D call: TRBD1 (5 bases). The CDR3 consists of 15 residues. CDR1 SGHRS and CDR2 YFSETQ come from the germline V gene. Trimming removed 3 bases from V and 1 base from J, with 12 bases in between. CDR3 sequence: CASSSRQPRTDTQYF. In nucleotides, the CDR3 is TGCGCCAGCAGCTCCCGACAGCCCCGCACAGATACGCAGTATTTT. Supplemented by reference TRBV5-1 and TRBJ2-3, the full variable domain reads KAGVTQTPRYLIKTRGQQVTLSCSPISGHRSVSWYQQTPGQGLQFLFEYFSETQRNKGNFPGRFSGRQFSNSRSEMNVSTLELGDSALYLCASSSRQPRTDTQYFGPGTRLTVL.

The chain has TRBV7-9 and TRBJ1-2, with 8 bases identical to TRBD1. Trimming removed 5 bases from V and 5 bases from J; junction bases left unmatched: 13. Germline assignment: CDR1 SEHNR and CDR2 FQNEAQ (reference sequence). The CDR3 is made up of 16 amino acids. CDR3 sequence reads: CASSIGTGATGYGYTF. In nucleotides, the CDR3 is TGTGCCAGCAGCATCGGGACAGGCGCGACTGGTTATGGCTACACCTTC.

The rearrangement uses TRBV5-4 and TRBJ2-3; 10 nucleotides match TRBD2. From germline, CDR1 is SGHNT and CDR2 YYREEE (reference sequence). The V segment lost 4 bases and the J segment 6 bases; nucleotides outside the gene matches: 5. The length of the CDR3 is 14 residues. The CDR3 sequence: CASSTGTSVDTQYF. In nucleotides, the CDR3 is TGTGCCAGCAGCACCGGGACTAGCGTCGATACGCAGTATTTT.

This rearrangement joins TRBV7-8 to TRBJ2-1, with TRBD2 matching over 9 bases. The CDR3 is 17 amino acids. With 5 bases clipped from V and 8 bases from J, the junction kept 16 bases outside the gene matches. The germline gives CDR1 SGHVS, CDR2 FQNEAQ. The CDR3 DNA sequence: TGTGCCAGCAGCGAAACTATAGCGGGAGTTTTTTTCCATGAGCAGTTCTTC. This translates into CASSETIAGVFFHEQFF.

The chain links TRBV28 to TRBJ2-1; 14 nucleotides agree with TRBD2. This CDR3 region has 22 residues. Germline assignment: CDR1 MDHEN and CDR2 SYDVKM. Trimming removed 7 bases from V and 5 bases from J; junction bases left unmatched: 25. The DNA of the CDR3 is TGTGCCAGCATCCTCGGAGGGGCAGGAGGACTAGCGGGAGGAAGGGGCCACAATGAGCAGTTCTTC. Its protein is CASILGGAGGLAGGRGHNEQFF.

The gene calls are TRBV28 and TRBJ2-7; 8 bases are a match to TRBD1. There are 16 residues in the CDR3. V lost 3 bases to trimming and J lost 3 bases; unmatched junction nucleotides: 10. CDR1 MDHEN and CDR2 SYDVKM come from the germline V gene. CDR3 nucleotide sequence: TGTGCCAGCAGTTTCGCCCCGGGACAGGCCAGCTACGAGCAGTACTTC. It codes for CASSFAPGQASYEQYF.

The chain couples TRBV7-9 to TRBJ1-4; D gene uncertain. Germline CDR1 is SEHNR and CDR2 is FQNEAQ (reference sequence). CDR3 length: 16 amino acids. The germline V and J ends were trimmed by 5 bases and 0 bases, with 13 bases remaining between them. The CDR3 loop is CASSTMETATNEKLFF. The CDR3 nucleotides are TGTGCCAGCAGCACCATGGAGACCGCAACTAATGAAAAACTGTTTTTT. Based on the CDR3 plus reference TRBV7-9 and TRBJ1-4, the full variable domain is DTGVSQNPRHKITKRGQNVTFRCDPISEHNRLYWYRQTLGQGPEFLTYFQNEAQLEKSRLLSDRFSAERPKGSFSTLEIQRTEQGDSAMYLCASSTMETATNEKLFFGSGTQLSVL.

This chain uses TRBV30 with TRBJ1-5; D gene unclear. This CDR3 is built from 13 residues. The V and J ends lost 8 bases and 0 bases respectively, with 11 bases between them. Per germline, CDR1 GTSNPN and CDR2 SVGIG (reference sequence). The CDR3 is CALGRDSNQPQHF. DNA of the CDR3: TGTGCCCTAGGGCGGGATAGCAATCAGCCCCAGCATTTT.

The DNA of the CDR3 is TGTGCCAGCAGCCCTGGGACAGGAGCCGAGCAGTACTTC. Translating gives CASSPGTGAEQYF. V usage is TRBV5-5 and J usage is TRBJ2-7; 8 bases line up with TRBD1. Trimming at V came to 4 bases and at J to 6 bases, leaving 6 bases not matched to a gene. The germline CDR1 and CDR2 sequences are SGHKS and YYEKEE (reference sequence). The CDR3 runs to 13 residues. Complete variable domain (other parts from reference TRBV5-5 and TRBJ2-7): DAGVTQSPTHLIKTRGQQVTLRCSPISGHKSVSWYQQVLGQGPQFIFQYYEKEERGRGNFPDRFSARQFPNYSSELNVNALLLGDSALYLCASSPGTGAEQYFGPGTRLTVT.